This T cell receptor (beta chain) was sequenced during a study of response to subunit inactivated influenza vaccine. V was clipped by 11 bases and J by 0 bases, with 7 bases between them. The CDR3 consists of 12 residues. Per the germline V gene, CDR1 is MNHEY and CDR2 is SVGAGI. TCRdb passed the RT-PCR reads through MiXCR, listing each CDR3 protein once. The sample records 650,000 to 800,000 distinct CDR3 sequences, around 14% being singletons. The sequenced sample was PBMCs from blood, obtained 14 days before vaccination. This chain joins TRBV6-5 and TRBJ2-2, with no clear D. The TCR was taken from a man aged 45-65 years who received an inactivated influenza vaccine. CDR3 coding DNA: TGTGCCGTGAGTTCGAACACCGGGGAGCTGTTTTTT. It codes for CAVSSNTGELFF.